The source of this T cell receptor (beta chain) is a study of human T cells and chemical hapten exposure. As for the study in general: Patches with 0.01% DPC went on the upper back, and the tests were read at 6 days. From small differences in pooled library volume came most of the variation in per-sample TCR yields.

This CDR3 comprises 13 residues. The ends were cut back, 0 bases at V and 0 bases at J, with 5 bases in the middle. Germline V lookup: CDR1 SQVTM, CDR2 ANQGSEA. Via MiXCR, TCRdb re-called the RACE reads, giving one row per CDR3 protein. The table records around 120,000 distinct CDR3 sequences, around 13% of them present only once. Time point indicated: patch test 1, 2 weeks after DPC sensitization. Treatment of the sample: therapeutic diphenylcyclopropenone sensitization with weekly scalp DPC. The table lists this clonotype with many counts. The chain has TRBV29-1 and TRBJ1-2; D not certain. The sequencing here drew on whole blood, taken in connection with sensitization to the hapten diphenylcyclopropenone (DPC). This TCR was recovered from a man between 18 and 29 years old with alopecia areata. Some clones in this sample may be carry-over from other donors' samples. CDR3 sequence reads: CSVEDESNYGYTF. The DNA for the CDR3 is TGCAGCGTTGAAGACGAATCTAACTATGGCTACACCTTC.